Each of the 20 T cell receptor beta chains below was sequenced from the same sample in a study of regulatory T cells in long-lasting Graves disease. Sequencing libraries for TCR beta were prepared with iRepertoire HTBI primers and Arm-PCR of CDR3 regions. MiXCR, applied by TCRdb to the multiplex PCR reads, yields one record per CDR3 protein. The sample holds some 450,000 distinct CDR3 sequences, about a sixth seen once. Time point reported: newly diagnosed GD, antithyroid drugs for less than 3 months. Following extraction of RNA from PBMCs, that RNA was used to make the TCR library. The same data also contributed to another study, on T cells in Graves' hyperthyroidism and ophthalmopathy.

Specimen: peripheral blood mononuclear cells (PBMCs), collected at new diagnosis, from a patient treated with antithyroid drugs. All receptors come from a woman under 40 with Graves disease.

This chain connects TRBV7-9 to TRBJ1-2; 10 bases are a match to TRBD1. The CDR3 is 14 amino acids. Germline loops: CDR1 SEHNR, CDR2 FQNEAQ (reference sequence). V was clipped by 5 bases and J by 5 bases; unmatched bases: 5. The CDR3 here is CASSGDRGGYGYTF. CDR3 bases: TGTGCCAGCAGCGGGGACAGGGGAGGATATGGCTACACCTTC.

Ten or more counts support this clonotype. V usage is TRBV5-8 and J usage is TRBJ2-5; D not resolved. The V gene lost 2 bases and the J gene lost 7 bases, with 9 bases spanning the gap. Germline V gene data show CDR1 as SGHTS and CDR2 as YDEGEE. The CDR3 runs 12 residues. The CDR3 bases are TGTGCCAGCAGCTTACCAGGTCCGACCCAGTACTTC. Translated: CASSLPGPTQYF.

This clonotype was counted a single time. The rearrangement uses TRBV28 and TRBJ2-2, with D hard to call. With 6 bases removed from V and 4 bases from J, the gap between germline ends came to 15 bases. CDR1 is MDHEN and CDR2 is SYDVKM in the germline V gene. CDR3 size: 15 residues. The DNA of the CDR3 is TGTGCCAGCAGACCCCTCTTTTCTGGCACCGGGGAGCTGTTTTTT. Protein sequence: CASRPLFSGTGELFF.

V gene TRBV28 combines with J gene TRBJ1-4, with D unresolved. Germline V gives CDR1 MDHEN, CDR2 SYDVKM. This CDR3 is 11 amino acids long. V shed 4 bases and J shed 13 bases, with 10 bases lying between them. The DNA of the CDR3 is TGTGCCAGCAGTTCCGGACGAGGACTGTTTTTT. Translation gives CASSSGRGLFF.

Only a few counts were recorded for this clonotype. CDR3 residues: CASTSDGENTEAFF. CDR3 sequence (DNA): TGTGCCAGCACCTCGGACGGGGAGAACACTGAAGCTTTCTTT. The chain uses TRBV7-6 and TRBJ1-1; D unresolved. With 7 bases removed from V and 1 base from J, the gap between germline ends came to 13 bases. Germline assignment: CDR1 SGHVS and CDR2 FNYEAQ. The CDR3 has 14 residues.

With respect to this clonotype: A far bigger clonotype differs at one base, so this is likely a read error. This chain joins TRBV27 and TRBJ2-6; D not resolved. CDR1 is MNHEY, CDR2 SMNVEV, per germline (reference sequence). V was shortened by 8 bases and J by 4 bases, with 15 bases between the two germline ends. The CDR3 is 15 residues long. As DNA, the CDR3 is TGTGCCAGCCAGACCCTCTCCTCGGGGGCCAACGTCCTGACTTTC. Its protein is CASQTLSSGANVLTF.

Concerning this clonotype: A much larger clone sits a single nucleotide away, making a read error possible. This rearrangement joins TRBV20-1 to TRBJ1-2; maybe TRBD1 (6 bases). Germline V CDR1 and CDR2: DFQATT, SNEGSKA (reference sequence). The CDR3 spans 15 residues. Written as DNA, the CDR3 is TGCAGTGCTAGAGGAGTGGGTTCAGGGGAATATGGCTACAGCTTC. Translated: CSARGVGSGEYGYSF.

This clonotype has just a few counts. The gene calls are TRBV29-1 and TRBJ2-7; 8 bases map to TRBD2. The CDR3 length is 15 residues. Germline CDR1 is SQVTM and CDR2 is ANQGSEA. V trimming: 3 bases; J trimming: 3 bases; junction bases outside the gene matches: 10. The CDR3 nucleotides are TGCAGCGTTGATTGGTACTCGGGAGGGTTCTACGAGCAGTACTTC. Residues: CSVDWYSGGFYEQYF.

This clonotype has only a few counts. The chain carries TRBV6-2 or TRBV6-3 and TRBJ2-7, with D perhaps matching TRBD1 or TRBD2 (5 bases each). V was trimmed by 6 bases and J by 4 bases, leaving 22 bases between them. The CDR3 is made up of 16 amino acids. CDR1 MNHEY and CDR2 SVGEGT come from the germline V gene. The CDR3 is CASSAKGRGFSYEQYF. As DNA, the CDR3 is TGTGCCAGCAGCGCAAAGGGGAGAGGGTTTTCTTACGAGCAGTACTTC.

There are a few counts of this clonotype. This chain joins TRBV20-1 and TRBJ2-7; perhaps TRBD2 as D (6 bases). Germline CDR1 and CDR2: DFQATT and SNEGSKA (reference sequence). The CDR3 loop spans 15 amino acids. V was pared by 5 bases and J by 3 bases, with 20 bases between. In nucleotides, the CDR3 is TGCAGTGCTCGACCCGGGACTCTAGCGAGCTACGAGCAGTACTTC. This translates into CSARPGTLASYEQYF.

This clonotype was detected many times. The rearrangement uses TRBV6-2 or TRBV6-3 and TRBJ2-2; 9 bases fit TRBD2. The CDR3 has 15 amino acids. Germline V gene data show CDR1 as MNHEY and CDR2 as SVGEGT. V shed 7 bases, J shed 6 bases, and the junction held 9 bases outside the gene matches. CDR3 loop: CASNGGVAGAGELFF. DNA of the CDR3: TGTGCCAGCAATGGGGGGGTAGCGGGAGCCGGGGAGCTGTTTTTT.

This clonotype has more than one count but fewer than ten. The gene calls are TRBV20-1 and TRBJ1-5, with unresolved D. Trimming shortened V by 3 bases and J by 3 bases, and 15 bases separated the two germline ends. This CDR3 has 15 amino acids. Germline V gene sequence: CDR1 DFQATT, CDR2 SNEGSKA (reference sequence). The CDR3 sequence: CSASAGNGYNQPQHF. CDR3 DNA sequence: TGCAGTGCTAGTGCGGGGAATGGATACAATCAGCCCCAGCATTTT.

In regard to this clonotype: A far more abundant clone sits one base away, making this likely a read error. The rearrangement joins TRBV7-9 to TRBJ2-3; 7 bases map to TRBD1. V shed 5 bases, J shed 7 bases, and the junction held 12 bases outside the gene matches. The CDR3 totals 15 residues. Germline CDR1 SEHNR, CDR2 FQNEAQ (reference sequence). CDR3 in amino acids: CASSNRDSGLYTQYF. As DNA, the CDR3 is TGTGCCAGCAGCAACCGGGACAGTGGCTTATATACGCAGTATTTT.

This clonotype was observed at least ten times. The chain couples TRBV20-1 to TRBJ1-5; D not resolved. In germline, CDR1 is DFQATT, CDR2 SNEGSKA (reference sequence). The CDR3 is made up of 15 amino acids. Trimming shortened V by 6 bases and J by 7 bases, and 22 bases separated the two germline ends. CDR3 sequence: CSAAPYTGSGQPQHF. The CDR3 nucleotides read TGCAGTGCCGCCCCCTACACGGGGTCCGGACAGCCCCAGCATTTT.

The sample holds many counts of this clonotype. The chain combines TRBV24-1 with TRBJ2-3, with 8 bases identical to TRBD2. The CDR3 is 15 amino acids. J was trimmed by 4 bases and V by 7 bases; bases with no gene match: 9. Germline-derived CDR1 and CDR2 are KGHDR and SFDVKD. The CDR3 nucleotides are TGTGCCACCAGCCGCAGCGGGAGAGGTGCAGATACGCAGTATTTT. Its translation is CATSRSGRGADTQYF.

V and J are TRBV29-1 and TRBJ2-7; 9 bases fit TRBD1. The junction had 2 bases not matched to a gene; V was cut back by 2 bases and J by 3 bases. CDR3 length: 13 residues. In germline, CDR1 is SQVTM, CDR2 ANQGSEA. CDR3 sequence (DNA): TGCAGCGTTGAAACAGGGGGCTACTACGAGCAGTACTTC. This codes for CSVETGGYYEQYF.

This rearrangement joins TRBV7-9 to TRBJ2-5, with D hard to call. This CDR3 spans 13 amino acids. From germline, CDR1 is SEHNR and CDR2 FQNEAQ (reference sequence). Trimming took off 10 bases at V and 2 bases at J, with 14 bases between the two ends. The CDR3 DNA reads TGTGCCACCGAAGATGGATCACAAGAGACCCAGTACTTC. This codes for CATEDGSQETQYF.

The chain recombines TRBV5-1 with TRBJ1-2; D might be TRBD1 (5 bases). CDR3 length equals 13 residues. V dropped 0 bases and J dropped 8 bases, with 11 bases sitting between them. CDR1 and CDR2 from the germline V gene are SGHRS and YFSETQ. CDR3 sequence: CASSLAGGSGYTF. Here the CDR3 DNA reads TGCGCCAGCAGCTTGGCCGGGGGTAGCGGCTACACCTTC.

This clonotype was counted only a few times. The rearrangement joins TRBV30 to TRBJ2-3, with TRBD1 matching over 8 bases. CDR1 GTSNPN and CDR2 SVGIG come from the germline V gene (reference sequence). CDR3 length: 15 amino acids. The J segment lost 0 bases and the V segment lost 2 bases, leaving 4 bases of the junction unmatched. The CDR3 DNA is TGTGCCTGGAGTCCAGGACAGGGAAGCACAGATACGCAGTATTTT. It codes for CAWSPGQGSTDTQYF.

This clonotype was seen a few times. CDR3 protein: CASIEGLAADNEQFF. The DNA of the CDR3 is TGCGCCAGCATTGAAGGACTAGCGGCCGACAATGAGCAGTTCTTC. This chain uses TRBV10-2 with TRBJ2-1; 10 bases map to TRBD2. Germline V lookup: CDR1 WSHSY, CDR2 SAAADI. The CDR3 has 15 amino acids. J was trimmed by 5 bases and V by 7 bases; bases with no gene match: 8.